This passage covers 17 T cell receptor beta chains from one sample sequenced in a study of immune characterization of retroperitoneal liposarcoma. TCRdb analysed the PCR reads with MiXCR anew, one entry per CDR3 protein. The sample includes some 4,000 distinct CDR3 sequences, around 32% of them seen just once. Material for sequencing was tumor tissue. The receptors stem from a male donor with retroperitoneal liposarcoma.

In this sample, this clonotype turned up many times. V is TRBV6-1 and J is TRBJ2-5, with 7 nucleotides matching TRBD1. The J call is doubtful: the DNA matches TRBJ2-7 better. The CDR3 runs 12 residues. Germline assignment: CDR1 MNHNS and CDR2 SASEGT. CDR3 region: CARIGQANEQYF. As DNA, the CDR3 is TGTGCCAGAATCGGACAGGCCAACGAGCAGTACTTC.

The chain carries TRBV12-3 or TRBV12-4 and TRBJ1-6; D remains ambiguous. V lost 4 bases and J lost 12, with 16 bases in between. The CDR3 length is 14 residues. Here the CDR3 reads CASSSSTRAGPLHF. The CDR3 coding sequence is TGTGCCAGCAGTTCTTCCACCCGGGCGGGACCCCTCCACTTT.

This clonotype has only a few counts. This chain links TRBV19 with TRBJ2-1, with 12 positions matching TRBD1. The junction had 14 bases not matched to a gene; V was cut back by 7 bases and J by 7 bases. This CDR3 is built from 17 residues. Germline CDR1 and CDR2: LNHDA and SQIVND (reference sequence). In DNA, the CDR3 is TGTGCCAGTACCCCTAGGGGGACAGGGGGCAGGTGGAATGAGCAGTTCTTC. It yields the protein CASTPRGTGGRWNEQFF.

Here the CDR3 DNA reads TGTGCCAGCAGTGACGGGACGTCCCGGTGGGAGACCCAGTACTTC. Protein: CASSDGTSRWETQYF. The rearrangement uses TRBV6-1 and TRBJ2-5; D is perhaps TRBD1 or TRBD2 (5 bases each). The CDR3 is 15 amino acids. Trimming pared 3 bases from V and 5 bases from J, leaving 16 bases between. Germline assignment: CDR1 MNHNS and CDR2 SASEGT.

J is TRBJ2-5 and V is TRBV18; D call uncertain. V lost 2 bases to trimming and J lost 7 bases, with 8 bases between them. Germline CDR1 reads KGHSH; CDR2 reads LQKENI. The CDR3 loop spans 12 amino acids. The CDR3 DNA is TGTGCCAGCTCACCAAGGTCGGGGACCCAGTACTTC. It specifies CASSPRSGTQYF.

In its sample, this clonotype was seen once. As DNA, the CDR3 is TGTGCCAGCAGTTTAGTACTGAGAGATGGCTACACCTTC. This encodes CASSLVLRDGYTF. The chain is built from TRBV12-3 or TRBV12-4 and TRBJ1-2, with D unclear. The CDR3 covers 13 residues. V shed 1 base and J shed 6 bases, with 9 bases lying between them.

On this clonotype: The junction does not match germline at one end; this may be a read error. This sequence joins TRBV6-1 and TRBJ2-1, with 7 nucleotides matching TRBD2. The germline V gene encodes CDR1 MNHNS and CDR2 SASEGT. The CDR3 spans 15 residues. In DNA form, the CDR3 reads TGTGCCAGCAGTGCGCTAGCGGAATCCTACAATGAGCAGCTCTTC. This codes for CASSALAESYNEQLF.

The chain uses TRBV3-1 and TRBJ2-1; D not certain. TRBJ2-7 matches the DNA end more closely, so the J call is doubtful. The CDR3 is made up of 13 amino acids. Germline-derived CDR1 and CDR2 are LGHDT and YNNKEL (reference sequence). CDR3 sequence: CASSQDRAYEQYF. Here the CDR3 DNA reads TGTGCCAGCAGCCAAGATCGGGCATACGAGCAGTACTTC.

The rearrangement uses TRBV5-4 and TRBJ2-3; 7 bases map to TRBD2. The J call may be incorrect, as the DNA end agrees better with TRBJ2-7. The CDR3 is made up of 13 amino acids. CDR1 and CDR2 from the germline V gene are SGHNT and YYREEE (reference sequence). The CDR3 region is CASSLAVSNEQYF. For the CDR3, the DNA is TGTGCCAGCAGTCTAGCGGTATCTAATGAGCAGTACTTC.

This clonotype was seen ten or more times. For the CDR3, the DNA is TGTGCCAGCAGTTTTCAGGCAGGGACAGGAATTTCCTACGAGCAGTACTTC. Residues: CASSFQAGTGISYEQYF. The genes are TRBV27 and TRBJ2-7; the match to TRBD1 covers 8 bases. Trimming removed 3 bases from V and 1 base from J; junction bases left unmatched: 11. Germline assignment: CDR1 MNHEY and CDR2 SMNVEV (reference sequence). CDR3 length: 17 residues.

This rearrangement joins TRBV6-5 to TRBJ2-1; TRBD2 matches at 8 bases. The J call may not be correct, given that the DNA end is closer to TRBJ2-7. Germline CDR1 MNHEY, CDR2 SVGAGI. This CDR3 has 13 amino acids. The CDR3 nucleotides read TGTGCCAGCACGGGGGGGGGACCCTACGAGCAGTACTTC. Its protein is CASTGGGPYEQYF.

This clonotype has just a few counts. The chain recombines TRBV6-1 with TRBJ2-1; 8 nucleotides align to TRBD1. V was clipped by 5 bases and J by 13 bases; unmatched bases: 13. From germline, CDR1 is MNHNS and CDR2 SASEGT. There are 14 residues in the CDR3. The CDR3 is CASSLQGEEETQFF. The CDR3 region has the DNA TGTGCCAGCAGTTTACAGGGGGAAGAAGAGACCCAGTTCTTC.

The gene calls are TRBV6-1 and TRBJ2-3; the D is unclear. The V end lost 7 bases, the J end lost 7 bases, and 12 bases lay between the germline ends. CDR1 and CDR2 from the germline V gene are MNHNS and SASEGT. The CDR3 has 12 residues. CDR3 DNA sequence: TGTGCCAGCAAGGCTCTAGGGAATACGCAGTATTTT. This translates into CASKALGNTQYF.

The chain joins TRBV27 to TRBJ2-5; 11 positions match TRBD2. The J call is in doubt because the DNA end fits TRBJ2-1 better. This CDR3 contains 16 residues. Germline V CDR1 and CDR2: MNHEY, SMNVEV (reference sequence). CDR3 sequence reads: CASSLSGLADENEQFF. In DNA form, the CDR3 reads TGTGCCAGCAGTTTATCGGGACTAGCGGACGAAAATGAGCAGTTCTTC.

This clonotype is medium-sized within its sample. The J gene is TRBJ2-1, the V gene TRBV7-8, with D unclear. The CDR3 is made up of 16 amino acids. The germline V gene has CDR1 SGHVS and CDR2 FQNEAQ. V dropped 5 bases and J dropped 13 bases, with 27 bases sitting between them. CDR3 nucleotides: TGTGCCAGCAGCCCAGAGGTTATCAACAGAGGAGAGACCCAGTTCTTC. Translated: CASSPEVINRGETQFF.

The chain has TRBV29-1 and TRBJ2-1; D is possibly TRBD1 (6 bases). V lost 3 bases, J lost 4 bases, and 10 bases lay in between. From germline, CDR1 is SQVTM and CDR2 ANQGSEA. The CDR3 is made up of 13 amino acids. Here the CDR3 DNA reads TGCAGCGTTGATAGGGGGTCATACAATGAGCAGTTCTTC. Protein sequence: CSVDRGSYNEQFF.

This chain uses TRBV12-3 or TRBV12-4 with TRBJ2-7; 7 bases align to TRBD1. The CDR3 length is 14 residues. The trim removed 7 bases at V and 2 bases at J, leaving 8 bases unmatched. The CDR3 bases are TGTGCCAGCATCCACGAGGACAGGCCCTACGAGCAGTACTTC. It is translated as CASIHEDRPYEQYF.